Presented here are 28 T cell receptor beta chains from one specimen sequenced in a study of blood T cell repertoires in COVID-19. Assay used: immunoSEQ multiplex PCR; TCRdb lists only in-frame clones, some missing. This sample carries about 170,000 clones, 84% of them seen once, and the ten largest clones take less than 3%. The material sequenced was peripheral blood. These TCRs come from a woman older than 75 with COVID-19, enrolled during active disease.

The chain employs TRBV4-1 and TRBJ2-5, with TRBD1 matching 10 bases. The CDR3 is made up of 16 amino acids. Germline values: CDR1 MGHRA, CDR2 YSYEKL. The V gene end was trimmed by 3 bases and the J gene end by 5 bases; junction bases not matched to a gene: 9. The CDR3 DNA sequence: TGCGCCAGCAGCCACCGTCGGGACAGGGGTTATGAGACCCAGTACTTC. This sequence encodes CASSHRRDRGYETQYF.

This clone was seen more than once but under ten times. Here the CDR3 reads CASSIIAGTNTGELFF. The CDR3 DNA follows: TGTGCCAGCAGTATCATAGCGGGAACGAACACCGGGGAGCTGTTTTTT. The V gene is TRBV27, the J gene TRBJ2-2; 8 bases match TRBD2. V was pared by 5 bases and J by 0 bases, with 5 bases of the junction left unmatched. The CDR3 loop spans 16 amino acids. Per the germline V gene, CDR1 is MNHEY and CDR2 is SMNVEV (reference sequence).

This rearrangement joins TRBV5-1 to TRBJ1-2, with TRBD1 identical over 9 bases. The germline gives CDR1 SGHRS, CDR2 YFSETQ. Germline trimming cut 3 bases from V and 4 bases from J; bases unmatched to any gene: 13. The CDR3 has 17 amino acids. The CDR3 region is CASSSLIEQGAGYGYTF. The CDR3 nucleotides read TGCGCCAGCAGCTCCCTAATTGAACAGGGGGCGGGCTATGGCTACACCTTC.

This clone has a handful of counts. The genes are TRBV19 and TRBJ1-1; 9 bases match TRBD1. The CDR3 is 14 residues long. Germline CDR1 is LNHDA and CDR2 is SQIVND (reference sequence). Trimming took 9 bases from V and 3 from J; bases not matched to a gene: 8. The CDR3 DNA reads TGTGCCAGCCTACAGGGGGCGTCGGACACTGAAGCTTTCTTT. This gives the protein CASLQGASDTEAFF.

The chain has TRBV5-1 and TRBJ2-7, with TRBD2 matching over 16 bases. The CDR3 spans 17 residues. The junction had 8 bases not matched to a gene; V was cut back by 4 bases and J by 4 bases. Germline CDR1 SGHRS, CDR2 YFSETQ. This chain's CDR3 is CASSKGTSGRAEYEQYF. For the CDR3, the DNA is TGCGCCAGCAGCAAAGGGACTAGCGGGAGGGCCGAATACGAGCAGTACTTC.

J is TRBJ2-5 and V is TRBV28; tentatively, D is TRBD2 (6 bases). The CDR3 totals 15 residues. The V gene's germline CDR1 is MDHEN and CDR2 SYDVKM. The ends were cut back, 7 bases at V and 6 bases at J, with 21 bases in the middle. The CDR3 here is CASTSGGAQLKTQYF. For the CDR3, the DNA is TGTGCCAGCACCTCGGGCGGGGCGCAATTGAAGACCCAGTACTTC. Combining the CDR3 with reference TRBV28 and TRBJ2-5 gives the whole variable domain DVKVTQSSRYLVKRTGEKVFLECVQDMDHENMFWYRQDPGLGLRLIYFSYDVKMKEKGDIPEGYSVSREKKERFSLILESASTNQTSMYLCASTSGGAQLKTQYFGPGTRLLVL.

The chain employs TRBV19 and TRBJ2-7; 9 positions agree with TRBD1. Germline values: CDR1 LNHDA, CDR2 SQIVND (reference sequence). The CDR3 consists of 15 residues. After removal of 7 bases from V and 6 bases from J, the junction contained 13 bases not matched to a gene. CDR3 protein: CASKPPGQGHREQYF. As DNA, the CDR3 is TGTGCCAGTAAACCACCGGGACAGGGACATCGCGAGCAGTACTTC.

The rearrangement links TRBV6-1 to TRBJ2-4, with D perhaps TRBD1 (6 bases). The ends were cut back, 0 bases at V and 14 bases at J, with 8 bases in the middle. The CDR3 runs to 11 residues. The germline V gene encodes CDR1 MNHNS and CDR2 SASEGT. The CDR3 nucleotides read TGTGCCAGCAGTGAAGCTACAGGGAAGTACTTC. Its protein product is CASSEATGKYF.

The rearrangement links TRBV13 to TRBJ2-7, with 8 bases matching TRBD2. Germline CDR1 PRHDT, CDR2 FYEKMQ (reference sequence). The CDR3 sequence is 18 residues long. V lost 5 bases to trimming and J lost 5 bases; unmatched junction nucleotides: 20. As DNA, the CDR3 is TGTGCCAGCAGCCCCCGGGGGGGACTAGGAGGCGAATGGGACGAGCAGTACTTC. Protein product: CASSPRGGLGGEWDEQYF. Full variable domain (missing parts from reference TRBV13 and TRBJ2-7): AAGVIQSPRHLIKEKRETATLKCYPIPRHDTVYWYQQGPGQDPQFLISFYEKMQSDKGSIPDRFSAQQFSDYHSELNMSSLELGDSALYFCASSPRGGLGGEWDEQYFGPGTRLTVT.

The chain couples TRBV28 to TRBJ2-1, with 13 bases that match TRBD2. Germline-derived CDR1 and CDR2 are MDHEN and SYDVKM. V shed 3 bases and J 3 bases; nucleotides not matched to a gene: 5. The CDR3 length is 17 residues. The CDR3 bases are TGTGCCAGCAGTTTTGGGGGACTAGCGGGGAGCTACAATGAGCAGTTCTTC. It codes for CASSFGGLAGSYNEQFF.

The chain recombines TRBV7-2 with TRBJ1-1, with TRBD1 matching 7 bases. J lost 1 base, V lost 2 bases, and 4 bases had no gene match. CDR3 size: 15 residues. Germline values: CDR1 SGHTA, CDR2 FQGNSA. CDR3 coding DNA: TGTGCCAGCAGCTTATACGGGACAGCGAACACTGAAGCTTTCTTT. This sequence encodes CASSLYGTANTEAFF.

The chain recombines TRBV19 with TRBJ1-5, with D tentatively TRBD1 (6 bases). CDR1 LNHDA and CDR2 SQIVND come from the germline V gene (reference sequence). This CDR3 spans 16 amino acids. V lost 6 bases, J lost 4 bases, and 19 bases lay in between. The CDR3 region has the DNA TGTGCCAGTAGCCTCAGGGGTGGGGGCGGTAATCAGCCCCAGCATTTT. Amino acids: CASSLRGGGGNQPQHF.

This chain links TRBV19 with TRBJ1-1; 9 positions agree with TRBD1. Germline-derived CDR1 and CDR2 are LNHDA and SQIVND (reference sequence). The CDR3 covers 14 residues. V trimming: 6 bases; J trimming: 7 bases; junction bases outside the gene matches: 9. CDR3 protein: CASRDRGPVGEAFF. The CDR3 nucleotides read TGTGCCAGTAGGGACAGGGGTCCTGTCGGTGAAGCTTTCTTT.

This chain links TRBV4-1 with TRBJ2-6; D call uncertain. The CDR3 is made up of 15 amino acids. Germline assignment: CDR1 MGHRA and CDR2 YSYEKL. Between the trimmed V and J ends, which lost 1 base and 2 bases, there was a span of 6 bases. The CDR3 coding sequence is TGCGCCAGCAGCCAAGTTGTAACTGGGGCCAACGTCCTGACTTTC. It is translated as CASSQVVTGANVLTF.

This chain uses TRBV28 with TRBJ2-1, with 7 bases fitting TRBD2. This CDR3 is built from 15 residues. The trim removed 2 bases at V and 9 bases at J, leaving 10 bases unmatched. From germline, CDR1 is MDHEN and CDR2 SYDVKM. The DNA for the CDR3 is TGTGCCAGCAGTTTAGCCGGACTAGGGTTGGGTGAGCAGTTCTTC. As protein: CASSLAGLGLGEQFF.

The V and J genes are TRBV18 and TRBJ1-5; TRBD1 might be the D (5 bases). Trimming shortened V by 2 bases and J by 6 bases, and 11 bases separated the two germline ends. This CDR3 is 14 amino acids long. Per germline, CDR1 KGHSH and CDR2 LQKENI. CDR3 nucleotides: TGTGCCAGCTCACCAGAGACAGAGGTTCAGCCCCAGCATTTT. Protein sequence: CASSPETEVQPQHF.

V usage is TRBV28 and J usage is TRBJ2-3, with D unresolved. Germline assignment: CDR1 MDHEN and CDR2 SYDVKM. The CDR3 extends over 13 amino acids. The ends were cut back, 4 bases at V and 1 base at J, with 6 bases in the middle. In DNA form, the CDR3 reads TGTGCCAGCAGTTGGTCGGGCACAGATACGCAGTATTTT. Translated, it gives CASSWSGTDTQYF.

The V gene is TRBV5-1, the J gene TRBJ2-3; TRBD1 matches at 10 bases. This CDR3 spans 14 amino acids. Looked up from germline, CDR1 is SGHRS and CDR2 is YFSETQ. Unmatched junction bases numbered 3, after V lost 7 bases and J lost 1 base. The CDR3 region has the DNA TGCGCCAGCGGAGGGACAGGGGGCACAGATACGCAGTATTTT. Its translation: CASGGTGGTDTQYF. Together with reference TRBV5-1 and TRBJ2-3, the CDR3 gives the full variable domain: KAGVTQTPRYLIKTRGQQVTLSCSPISGHRSVSWYQQTPGQGLQFLFEYFSETQRNKGNFPGRFSGRQFSNSRSEMNVSTLELGDSALYLCASGGTGGTDTQYFGPGTRLTVL.

This rearrangement joins TRBV7-9 to TRBJ2-7, with 9 bases that match TRBD1. V shed 0 bases and J 0 bases; nucleotides not matched to a gene: 9. Germline CDR1 reads SEHNR; CDR2 reads FQNEAQ (reference sequence). The CDR3 has 18 amino acids. CDR3 coding DNA: TGTGCCAGCAGCTTAGCATCCCCGACAGGGGGTCACTCCTACGAGCAGTACTTC. Its translation is CASSLASPTGGHSYEQYF.

This chain joins TRBV6-5 and TRBJ2-7; 7 nucleotides line up with TRBD1. The CDR3 spans 14 residues. Germline-derived CDR1 and CDR2 are MNHEY and SVGAGI. V dropped 3 bases and J dropped 0; count of bases not matched to a gene: 2. DNA for the CDR3: TGTGCCAGCAGTTATAAGGGGGCCTCCTACGAGCAGTACTTC. Amino acid sequence: CASSYKGASYEQYF.

The CDR3 DNA reads TGTGCCAGCTTCAATTGGGACAGGGGGCGAGGGACCCAGTACTTC. It codes for CASFNWDRGRGTQYF. The chain couples TRBV18 to TRBJ2-5, with 12 positions matching TRBD1. Per germline, CDR1 KGHSH and CDR2 LQKENI. The CDR3 contains 15 residues. V shed 7 bases and J 7 bases; nucleotides not matched to a gene: 10.

The chain employs TRBV18 and TRBJ1-5; 8 bases match TRBD1. The germline CDR1 and CDR2 sequences are KGHSH and LQKENI. Unmatched junction bases numbered 6, after V lost 4 bases and J lost 7 bases. The CDR3 has 14 residues. Here the CDR3 reads CASSLGQGNQPQHF. The CDR3 DNA reads as TGTGCCAGCTCACTAGGACAGGGAAACCAGCCCCAGCATTTT.

The rearrangement joins TRBV20-1 to TRBJ2-1; 7 bases line up with TRBD2. Germline V gene data show CDR1 as DFQATT and CDR2 as SNEGSKA (reference sequence). Trimming at V came to 6 bases and at J to 9 bases, leaving 5 bases not matched to a gene. There are 11 residues in the CDR3. CDR3 residues: CSARAGSEQFF. The CDR3 coding sequence is TGCAGTGCCCGAGCGGGGTCTGAGCAGTTCTTC.

The CDR3: CASSPGQFTDTQYF. The CDR3 bases are TGCGCCAGCAGCCCAGGACAGTTCACAGATACGCAGTATTTT. J is TRBJ2-3 and V is TRBV5-1; maybe TRBD1 (6 bases). Per the germline V gene, CDR1 is SGHRS and CDR2 is YFSETQ. CDR3 length equals 14 residues. V dropped 4 bases and J dropped 2 bases, with 11 bases sitting between them.

V usage is TRBV7-2 and J usage is TRBJ2-3, with 7 bases identical to TRBD2. The CDR3 length is 16 residues. Trimming removed 1 base from V and 4 bases from J; junction bases left unmatched: 8. CDR1 and CDR2 (germline): SGHTA, FQGNSA. The CDR3 DNA sequence: TGTGCCAGCAGCTTAGGGCGGGGGATGGGGCCAGATACGCAGTATTTT. Amino acid sequence: CASSLGRGMGPDTQYF.

This chain connects TRBV6-5 to TRBJ2-7, with 13 bases lining up with TRBD2. V was clipped by 6 bases and J by 3 bases; unmatched bases: 5. The germline CDR1 and CDR2 sequences are MNHEY and SVGAGI. This CDR3 has 15 residues. CDR3 bases: TGTGCCAGCAGCCTCCGACTAGCGGGGGGCTACGAGCAGTACTTC. Protein product: CASSLRLAGGYEQYF.

The DNA for the CDR3 is TGTGCCAGCAGCCTTCCGGGACAGGGAAATTCACCCCTCCACTTT. Protein sequence: CASSLPGQGNSPLHF. This chain connects TRBV7-2 to TRBJ1-6; 9 nucleotides match TRBD1. Germline V lookup: CDR1 SGHTA, CDR2 FQGNSA. This CDR3 has 15 residues. After removal of 5 bases from V and 7 bases from J, the junction contained 6 bases not matched to a gene.

The sample holds a few counts of this clone. The J gene is TRBJ2-7, the V gene TRBV19; tentative D call: TRBD2 (5 bases). V gave up 6 bases and J gave up 1 base, with 13 bases separating them. This CDR3 has 14 residues. Germline V gene data show CDR1 as LNHDA and CDR2 as SQIVND (reference sequence). The CDR3 nucleotides are TGTGCCAGTAGCACAACATGGGAGTCCTACGAGCAGTACTTC. Protein: CASSTTWESYEQYF.